The text below deals with one T cell receptor (beta chain). The data originate from a study of blood T cell repertoires in COVID-19. How the authors handled the data: The assay estimated nucleated cells by amplifying reference gene primers. Assay used: immunoSEQ multiplex PCR; TCRdb lists only in-frame clones, some missing. V and J calls and clone size are given by that table; D and trimming were obtained from the DNA. Here the sample spans about 160,000 clones, around 90% being singletons. The sequence was collected from a woman aged 40 to 50 who had been exposed to COVID-19. Material: PBMCs or T cells enriched from blood (not recorded which).

The CDR3 bases are TGTGCCAGGCTAGATGGGGGCAGCCCTGAAGCTTTCTTT. Translating it yields CARLDGGSPEAFF. The chain has TRBV19 and TRBJ1-1, with D possibly being TRBD1 (6 bases). V dropped 9 bases and J dropped 6 bases, with 17 bases sitting between them. This CDR3 has 13 amino acids. In germline, CDR1 is LNHDA, CDR2 SQIVND (reference sequence).